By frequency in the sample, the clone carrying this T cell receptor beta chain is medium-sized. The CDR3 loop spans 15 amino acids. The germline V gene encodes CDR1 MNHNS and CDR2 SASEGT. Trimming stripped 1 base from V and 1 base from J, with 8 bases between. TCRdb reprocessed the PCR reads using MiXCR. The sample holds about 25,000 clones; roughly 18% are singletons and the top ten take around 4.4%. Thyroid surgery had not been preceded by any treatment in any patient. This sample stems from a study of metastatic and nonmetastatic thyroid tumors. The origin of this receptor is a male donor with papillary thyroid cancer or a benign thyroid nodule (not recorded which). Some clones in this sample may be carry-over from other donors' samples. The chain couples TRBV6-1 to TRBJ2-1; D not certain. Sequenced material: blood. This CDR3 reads CASSEGPRSYNEQFF. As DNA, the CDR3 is TGTGCCAGCAGTGAAGGACCGCGGTCCTACAATGAGCAGTTCTTC.